This TCR beta chain comes out of a study of T cell responses to AZD1222 COVID-19 vaccine. This clone has a single count. Its antigen is unknown. General study findings and limits: Regions 160-218 and 743-854 dominated among vaccine-associated CD4 TCRs spanning spike. Reportedly, nearly half the spike-specific TCRs target unmutated variant regions. Females made up more of the donors, who were largely white British, and clonal diversity may have come out too low. Repertoires were obtained only post-peak T cell response.

Here immunoSEQ multiplex PCR was the method, and the copy in TCRdb shows in-frame clones only, minus some. The data hold tens of thousands of clones, with about 85% observed a single time. Germline V gene sequence: CDR1 ENHRY, CDR2 SYGVKD. Losses at the gene ends were 6 bases for V and 4 bases for J; bases not matched to a gene: 11. The CDR3 totals 16 residues. The input for sequencing was peripheral blood, taken 28 days after the second AZD1222 dose. The TCR comes from an adult who received the AZD1222 COVID-19 vaccine. The genes are TRBV10-3 and TRBJ1-2; 10 bases are shared with TRBD1. The CDR3, as DNA: TGTGCCATCAGGGAGGACAGGGGGATCGTAGGCTATGGCTACACCTTC. This codes for CAIREDRGIVGYGYTF.